The subject of this entry is one TCR beta chain. Participants with HIV, all of them, were treated in the United States. This specimen belongs to a study of long-term antiretroviral therapy in people with HIV. Run at survey level, the immunoSEQ assay was version v3.0. The method was immunoSEQ multiplex PCR; TCRdb's version includes in-frame clones alone and lacks a portion of them. The sample has 34,000 or so clones; almost 85% are singletons. Per the germline V gene, CDR1 is LNHDA and CDR2 is SQIVND (reference sequence). V was clipped by 7 bases and J by 4 bases; unmatched bases: 9. This CDR3 has 15 amino acids.

The source material was unsorted PBMCs, sampled 3.3 years after starting antiretroviral therapy. The rearrangement links TRBV19 to TRBJ1-1; 10 bases are shared with TRBD1. This TCR came from a man aged 18 to 30 with HIV. Written as DNA, the CDR3 is TGTGCCAGTACTAGACAGGGGGCTGAAGTCACTGAAGCTTTCTTT. Its translation is CASTRQGAEVTEAFF.